This TCR beta chain is from a study of CD8 T cells in ankylosing spondylitis. Whole-study results and caveats: Clones linked to the disease showed a CD8+ phenotype. They occurred at relatively low frequencies in peripheral blood. A subset of motif variants has previously been described in the synovial fluid and blood of reactive arthritis. A motif of 7 to 9 highly homologous TCR beta variants was seen as apparently characteristic of ankylosing spondylitis blood. Reports say disease-linked clones showed up significantly more in matched ankylosing spondylitis synovial fluid.

Making use of molecular barcodes, quantitative 5'-RACE generated TCR beta libraries. TCRdb reprocessed the 5' RACE reads with MiXCR, giving one entry per CDR3 protein. The data contain some 840,000 distinct CDR3 sequences, 10% to 15% of them seen just once; the ten biggest clones take up roughly 0.51%. Points on this clonotype: Its antigen is currently unknown.

The source is a male donor with ankylosing spondylitis. Sequencing was carried out using blood, either unsorted or a sorted T cell fraction (not recorded which).

The CDR3 here is CASSPRPRDYSTGELFF. The CDR3 bases are TGTGCCAGCTCACCACGTCCCCGGGACTATTCCACCGGGGAGCTGTTTTTT. The V gene is TRBV18, the J gene TRBJ2-2; 7 bases are shared with TRBD2. Losses at the gene ends were 1 base for V and 4 bases for J; bases not matched to a gene: 9. The CDR3 covers 17 residues. Germline values: CDR1 KGHSH, CDR2 LQKENI. The full variable domain, completed using reference TRBV18 and TRBJ2-2, is NAGVMQNPRHLVRRRGQEARLRCSPMKGHSHVYWYRQLPEEGLKFMVYLQKENIIDESGMPKERFSAEFPKEGPSILRIQQVVRGDSAAYFCASSPRPRDYSTGELFFGEGSRLTVL.